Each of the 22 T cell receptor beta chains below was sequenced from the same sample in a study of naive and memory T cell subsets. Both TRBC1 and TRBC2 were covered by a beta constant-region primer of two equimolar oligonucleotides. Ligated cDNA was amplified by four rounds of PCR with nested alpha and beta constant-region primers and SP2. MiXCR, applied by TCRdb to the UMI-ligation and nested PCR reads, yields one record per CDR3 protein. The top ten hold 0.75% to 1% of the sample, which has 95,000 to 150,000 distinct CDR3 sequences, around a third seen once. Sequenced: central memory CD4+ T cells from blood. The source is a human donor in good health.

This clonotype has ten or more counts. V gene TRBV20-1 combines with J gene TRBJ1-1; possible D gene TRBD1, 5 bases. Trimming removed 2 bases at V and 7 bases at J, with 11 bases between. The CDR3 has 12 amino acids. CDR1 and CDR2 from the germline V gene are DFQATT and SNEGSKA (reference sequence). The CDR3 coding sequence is TGCAGTGCTAGATGGGGGACCCATGAAGCTTTCTTT. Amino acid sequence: CSARWGTHEAFF.

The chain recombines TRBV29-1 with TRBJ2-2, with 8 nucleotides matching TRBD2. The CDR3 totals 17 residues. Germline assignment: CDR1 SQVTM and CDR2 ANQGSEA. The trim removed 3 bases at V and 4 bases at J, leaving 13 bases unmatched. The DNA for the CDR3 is TGCAGCGTTGATACTAGCGGTAGTAACCCACTCACCGGGGAGCTGTTTTTT. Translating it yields CSVDTSGSNPLTGELFF.

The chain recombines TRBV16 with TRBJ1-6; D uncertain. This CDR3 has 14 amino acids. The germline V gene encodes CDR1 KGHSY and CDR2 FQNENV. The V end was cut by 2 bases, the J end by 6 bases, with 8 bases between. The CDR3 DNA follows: TGTGCCAGCAGCCAAGGGCACACTAATTCACCCCTCCACTTT. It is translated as CASSQGHTNSPLHF. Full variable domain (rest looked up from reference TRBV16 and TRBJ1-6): GEEVAQTPKHLVRGEGQKAKLYCAPIKGHSYVFWYQQVLKNEFKFLISFQNENVFDETGMPKERFSAKCLPNSPCSLEIQATKLEDSAVYFCASSQGHTNSPLHFGNGTRLTVT.

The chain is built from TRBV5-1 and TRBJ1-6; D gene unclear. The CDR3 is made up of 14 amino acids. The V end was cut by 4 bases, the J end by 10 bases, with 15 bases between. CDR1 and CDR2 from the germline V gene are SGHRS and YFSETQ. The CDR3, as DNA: TGCGCCAGCAGCCCCGGTCTCAGTGGGTCACCCCTCCACTTT. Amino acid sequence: CASSPGLSGSPLHF. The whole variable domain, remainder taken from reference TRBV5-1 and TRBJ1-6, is KAGVTQTPRYLIKTRGQQVTLSCSPISGHRSVSWYQQTPGQGLQFLFEYFSETQRNKGNFPGRFSGRQFSNSRSEMNVSTLELGDSALYLCASSPGLSGSPLHFGNGTRLTVT.

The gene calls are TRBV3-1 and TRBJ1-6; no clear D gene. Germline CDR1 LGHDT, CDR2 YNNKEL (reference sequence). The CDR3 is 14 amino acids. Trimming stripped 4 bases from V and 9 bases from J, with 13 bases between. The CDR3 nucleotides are TGTGCCAGCAGCCCCTGGACCTTCCTTTCACCCCTCCACTTT. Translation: CASSPWTFLSPLHF.

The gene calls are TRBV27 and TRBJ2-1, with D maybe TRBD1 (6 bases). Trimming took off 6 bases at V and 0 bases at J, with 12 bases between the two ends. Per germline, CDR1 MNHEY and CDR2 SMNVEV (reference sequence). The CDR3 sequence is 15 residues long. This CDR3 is CASSKDRSSYNEQFF. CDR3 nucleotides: TGTGCCAGCAGCAAGGACAGAAGCTCCTACAATGAGCAGTTCTTC.

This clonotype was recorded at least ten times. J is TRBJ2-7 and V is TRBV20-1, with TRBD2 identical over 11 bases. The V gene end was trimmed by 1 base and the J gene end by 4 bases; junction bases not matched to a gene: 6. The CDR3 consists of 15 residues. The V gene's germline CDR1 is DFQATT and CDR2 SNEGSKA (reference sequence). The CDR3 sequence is CSARARLAGSYEQYF. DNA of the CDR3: TGCAGTGCTAGAGCGAGACTAGCGGGATCGTACGAGCAGTACTTC.

CDR3 nucleotide sequence: TGTGCCAGCAGCTTAGCGGGTATGGGAGGCTACAATGAGCAGTTCTTC. Its protein product is CASSLAGMGGYNEQFF. The V call is TRBV7-6, the J call TRBJ2-1; D might be TRBD2 (6 bases). V was clipped by 0 bases and J by 3 bases, with 12 bases between them. The CDR3 consists of 16 residues. In germline, CDR1 is SGHVS, CDR2 FNYEAQ.

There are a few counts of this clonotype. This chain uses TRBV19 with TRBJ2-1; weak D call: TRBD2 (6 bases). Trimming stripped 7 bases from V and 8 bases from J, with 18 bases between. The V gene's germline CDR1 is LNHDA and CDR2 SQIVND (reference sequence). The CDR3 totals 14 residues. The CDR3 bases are TGTGCCAGTATCCCCCGGGGGAAGCGCGATGAGCAGTTCTTC. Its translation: CASIPRGKRDEQFF.

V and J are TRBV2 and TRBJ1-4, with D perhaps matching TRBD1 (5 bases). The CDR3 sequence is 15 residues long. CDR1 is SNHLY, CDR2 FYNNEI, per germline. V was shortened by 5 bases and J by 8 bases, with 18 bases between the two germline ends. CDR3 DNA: TGTGCCAGCAGTCGGGACGGGGCGCGATCGGAAAAACTGTTTTTT. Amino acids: CASSRDGARSEKLFF.

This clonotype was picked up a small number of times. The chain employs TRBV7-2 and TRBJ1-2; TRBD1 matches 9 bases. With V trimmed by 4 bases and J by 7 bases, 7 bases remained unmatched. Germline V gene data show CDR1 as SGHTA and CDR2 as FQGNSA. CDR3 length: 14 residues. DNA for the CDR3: TGTGCCAGCAGCTCAGGACAGGGGACGGGTGGCTACACCTTC. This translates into CASSSGQGTGGYTF.

The CDR3 loop is CASSTGLAVSDTQYF. The CDR3 DNA reads as TGTGCCAGCAGCACAGGACTAGCGGTTTCCGATACGCAGTATTTT. J is TRBJ2-3 and V is TRBV7-8; 10 bases map to TRBD2. Trimming took 5 bases from V and 6 from J; bases not matched to a gene: 8. Germline V gene sequence: CDR1 SGHVS, CDR2 FQNEAQ. The CDR3 sequence is 15 residues long.

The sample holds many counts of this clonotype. The CDR3 loop is CSARSQEERGNEQFF. The CDR3 DNA sequence: TGCAGTGCTAGGTCCCAGGAGGAGCGAGGCAATGAGCAGTTCTTC. The chain recombines TRBV20-1 with TRBJ2-1; D perhaps matches TRBD2 (5 bases). The CDR3 has 15 residues. Trimming took 3 bases from V and 6 from J, leaving 18 bases between them. Looked up from germline, CDR1 is DFQATT and CDR2 is SNEGSKA (reference sequence).

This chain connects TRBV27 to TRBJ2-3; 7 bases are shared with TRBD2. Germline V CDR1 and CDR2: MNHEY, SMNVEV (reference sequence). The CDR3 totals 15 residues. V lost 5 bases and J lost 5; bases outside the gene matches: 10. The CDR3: CASSLSGMMGDTQYF. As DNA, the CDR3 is TGTGCCAGCAGTCTCAGCGGGATGATGGGAGATACGCAGTATTTT.

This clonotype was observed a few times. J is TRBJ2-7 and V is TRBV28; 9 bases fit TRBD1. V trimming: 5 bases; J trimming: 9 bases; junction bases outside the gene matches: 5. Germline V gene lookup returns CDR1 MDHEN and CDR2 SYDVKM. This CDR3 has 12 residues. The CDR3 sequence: CASSLGQGRQYF. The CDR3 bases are TGTGCCAGCAGTCTCGGACAGGGGAGGCAGTACTTC.

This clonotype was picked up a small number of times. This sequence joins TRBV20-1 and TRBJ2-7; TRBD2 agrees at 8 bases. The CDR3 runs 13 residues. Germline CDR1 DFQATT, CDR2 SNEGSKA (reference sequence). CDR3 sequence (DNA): TGCAGCCCAACAGCGGGAGCCTCCTACGAGCAGTACTTC. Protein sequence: CSPTAGASYEQYF.

For the CDR3, the DNA is TGTGCCAGCAGTTCGTGGACTCTGGGGAACTATGGCTACACCTTC. Translating gives CASSSWTLGNYGYTF. The gene calls are TRBV6-2 or TRBV6-3 and TRBJ1-2, with D unresolved. CDR1 and CDR2 from the germline V gene are MNHEY and SVGEGT. The CDR3 extends over 15 amino acids. The V end lost 4 bases, the J end lost 2 bases, and 14 bases lay between the germline ends.

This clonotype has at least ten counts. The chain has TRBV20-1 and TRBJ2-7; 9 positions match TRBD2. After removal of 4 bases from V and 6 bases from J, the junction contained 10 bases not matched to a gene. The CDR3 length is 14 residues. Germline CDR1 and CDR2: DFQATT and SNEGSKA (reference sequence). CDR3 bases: TGCAGTGCTACAGCTAGCGGGGCCGTGGGCGAGCAGTACTTC. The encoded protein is CSATASGAVGEQYF.

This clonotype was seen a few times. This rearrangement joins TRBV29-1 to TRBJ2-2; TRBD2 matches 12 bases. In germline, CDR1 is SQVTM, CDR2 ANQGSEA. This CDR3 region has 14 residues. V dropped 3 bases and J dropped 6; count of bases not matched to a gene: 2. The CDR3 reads CSVEASGRAGELFF. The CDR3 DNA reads TGCAGCGTTGAGGCTAGCGGGAGGGCCGGGGAGCTGTTTTTT.

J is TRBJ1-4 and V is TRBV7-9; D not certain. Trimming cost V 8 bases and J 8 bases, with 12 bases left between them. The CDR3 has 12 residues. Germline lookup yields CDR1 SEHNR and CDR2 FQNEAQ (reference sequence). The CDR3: CASGWYGEKLFF. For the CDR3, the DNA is TGTGCCAGCGGGTGGTACGGAGAAAAACTGTTTTTT.

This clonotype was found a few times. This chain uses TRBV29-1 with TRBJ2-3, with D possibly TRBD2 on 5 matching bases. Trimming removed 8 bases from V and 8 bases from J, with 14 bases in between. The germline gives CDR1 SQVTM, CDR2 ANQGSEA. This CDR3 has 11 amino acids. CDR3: CSPGISGTQYF. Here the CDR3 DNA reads TGCAGCCCCGGGATTTCGGGTACGCAGTATTTT.

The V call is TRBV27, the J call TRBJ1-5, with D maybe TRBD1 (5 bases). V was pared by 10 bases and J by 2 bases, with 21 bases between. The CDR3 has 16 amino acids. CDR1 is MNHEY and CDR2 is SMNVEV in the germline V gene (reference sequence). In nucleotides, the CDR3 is TGTGCCACTCTCCCTAAGGGTAGGGGACGCAATCAGCCCCAGCATTTT. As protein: CATLPKGRGRNQPQHF.